This TCR beta chain was documented in a study of T cell responses to AZD1222 COVID-19 vaccine. Across the study: Second-dose intervals near 4 or 12 weeks were combined.

About this clone: As yet, its antigen is unknown.

Findings of the study overall: Regions left unmutated in variants are reportedly the target of nearly half of spike-specific TCRs. Spike as a whole was targeted by vaccine-associated CD4 TCRs, dominant at 160-218 and 743-854. Repertoires were sampled only after the peak T cell response.

In germline, CDR1 is MNHNY, CDR2 SVGAGI (reference sequence). This CDR3 has 19 residues. V lost 5 bases and J lost 0; bases outside the gene matches: 9. Sequencing was performed with immunoSEQ multiplex PCR; in TCRdb, only in-frame clones are kept and a portion is missing. The sample contains under 110,000 clones, about 90% of which appear only once. This specimen was peripheral blood, taken on day 0 of AZD1222 vaccination. The source is an adult in good health. The chain couples TRBV6-6 to TRBJ2-3; TRBD2 agrees at 15 bases. As DNA, the CDR3 is TGTGCCAGCAGTCGAAGGAGGACTAGCGGGAGGGATAGCACAGATACGCAGTATTTT. Translated, it gives CASSRRRTSGRDSTDTQYF.